Presented here are 24 T cell receptor beta chains from one specimen sequenced in a study of PD-1 blockade in classical Hodgkin lymphoma. Clones were read by immunoSEQ multiplex PCR, and TCRdb kept only the in-frame ones, dropping some. The table records around 90,000 clones, about 77% of them present only once. Indicated time point: cycle 4 day 1 (C4D1), after six to seven weeks of nivolumab. Brentuximab vedotin exposure varied, and every patient relapsed after autologous stem cell transplantation. This specimen consisted of peripheral blood mononuclear cells (PBMCs), obtained before the fourth cycle of nivolumab. The receptors come from a human donor with classical Hodgkin lymphoma.

The CDR3, as DNA: TGTGCCAGCAGCTTAGAGACAGGGGTGGTGCAGTATTTT. This codes for CASSLETGVVQYF. This chain links TRBV7-9 with TRBJ2-3; TRBD1 agrees at 8 bases. CDR1 and CDR2 from the germline V gene are SEHNR and FQNEAQ (reference sequence). There are 13 residues in the CDR3. J was trimmed by 11 bases and V by 1 base; bases with no gene match: 5.

This clone was picked up one time. V and J are TRBV7-2 and TRBJ2-1, with D tentatively TRBD2 (7 bases). CDR1 is SGHTA, CDR2 FQGNSA, per germline. V lost 5 bases and J lost 7, with 24 bases in between. This CDR3 is 17 amino acids long. The CDR3 nucleotides read TGTGCCAGCAGCCGCACCTCGGGCGGGGGCGAGGTGAATGAGCAGTTCTTC. This sequence encodes CASSRTSGGGEVNEQFF. Using reference TRBV7-2 and TRBJ2-1 for the parts outside the CDR3, the full variable domain is GAGVSQSPSNKVTEKGKDVELRCDPISGHTALYWYRQSLGQGLEFLIYFQGNSAPDKSGLPSDRFSAERTGGSVSTLTIQRTQQEDSAVYLCASSRTSGGGEVNEQFFGPGTRLTVL.

This sequence joins TRBV10-3 and TRBJ2-7; TRBD1 matches at 7 bases. The CDR3 runs to 12 residues. The ends lost 10 bases at V and 1 base at J; junction bases unmatched: 4. Germline V gene sequence: CDR1 ENHRY, CDR2 SYGVKD. CDR3 sequence: CATGDRSYEQYF. The CDR3 coding sequence is TGTGCCACTGGGGACAGATCCTACGAGCAGTACTTC.

The V call is TRBV29-1, the J call TRBJ2-1, with 12 nucleotides matching TRBD2. The CDR3 covers 14 residues. CDR1 SQVTM and CDR2 ANQGSEA come from the germline V gene. V lost 4 bases and J lost 13; bases outside the gene matches: 11. The CDR3 sequence is CSVVGLAGGADQFF. CDR3 coding DNA: TGCAGCGTTGTTGGTCTAGCGGGAGGGGCGGATCAGTTCTTC.

V and J are TRBV4-1 and TRBJ1-6, with TRBD1 as a possible D gene (5 bases). Germline V CDR1 and CDR2: MGHRA, YSYEKL. This CDR3 has 17 residues. V was cut by 0 bases and J by 5 bases, with 14 bases left in between. CDR3 DNA sequence: TGCGCCAGCAGCCAAGATGGGCCGGGACCGAATAATTCACCCCTCCACTTT. It codes for CASSQDGPGPNNSPLHF.

The V gene is TRBV6-5, the J gene TRBJ1-2; 7 bases match TRBD1. This CDR3 contains 13 residues. The V gene end was trimmed by 5 bases and the J gene end by 3 bases; junction bases not matched to a gene: 3. The germline V gene has CDR1 MNHEY and CDR2 SVGAGI. The CDR3 coding sequence is TGTGCCAGCAGTCAACAGGGGTACTATGGCTACACCTTC. Its translation: CASSQQGYYGYTF.

This chain uses TRBV27 with TRBJ2-7; TRBD1 or TRBD2 may be the D gene (6 bases each). V shed 7 bases and J shed 0 bases, with 16 bases lying between them. Germline assignment: CDR1 MNHEY and CDR2 SMNVEV (reference sequence). The CDR3 totals 15 residues. The DNA for the CDR3 is TGTGCCAGCAACTCCCTCGAGGGGGGCTCCTACGAGCAGTACTTC. This encodes CASNSLEGGSYEQYF.

This rearrangement joins TRBV7-6 to TRBJ1-2, with a possible D match to TRBD1 (5 bases). With 8 bases removed from V and 8 bases from J, the gap between germline ends came to 21 bases. CDR1 is SGHVS, CDR2 FNYEAQ, per germline. The CDR3 length is 14 residues. The CDR3: CASSGGAPRRGYTF. The CDR3 DNA is TGTGCCAGCTCGGGAGGGGCCCCTCGTCGCGGCTACACCTTC.

The chain links TRBV7-2 to TRBJ2-3, with a possible D match to TRBD2 (6 bases). Germline V lookup: CDR1 SGHTA, CDR2 FQGNSA. The CDR3 extends over 16 amino acids. V was cut by 2 bases and J by 4 bases, with 16 bases left in between. The CDR3 sequence: CASSLWAGRRSDTQYF. The CDR3 coding sequence is TGTGCCAGCAGCTTATGGGCGGGACGAAGGTCAGATACGCAGTATTTT.

The chain joins TRBV7-9 to TRBJ2-1; D is perhaps TRBD2 (5 bases). Germline CDR1 reads SEHNR; CDR2 reads FQNEAQ (reference sequence). The V end lost 7 bases, the J end lost 4 bases, and 11 bases lay between the germline ends. The CDR3 length is 13 residues. CDR3 nucleotide sequence: TGTGCCAGCAACCAACCGGGATACAATGAGCAGTTCTTC. Translation: CASNQPGYNEQFF.

The chain has TRBV29-1 and TRBJ1-1; unclear D gene. Germline CDR1 SQVTM, CDR2 ANQGSEA. V was trimmed by 3 bases and J by 0 bases, leaving 5 bases between them. The CDR3 is 12 amino acids. The CDR3 DNA reads as TGCAGCGTTGACAGCATGAACACTGAAGCTTTCTTT. Its protein is CSVDSMNTEAFF.

The chain recombines TRBV10-3 with TRBJ1-2; no reliable D call. V gave up 4 bases and J gave up 1 base, with 4 bases separating them. Germline CDR1 reads ENHRY; CDR2 reads SYGVKD. CDR3 length: 12 residues. CDR3: CAISGGNYGYTF. The CDR3 DNA sequence: TGTGCCATCAGTGGCGGTAACTATGGCTACACCTTC.

With respect to this clone: The identical CDR3 is also encoded by other nucleotide sequences in the sample. This rearrangement joins TRBV7-3 to TRBJ2-7; no definite D call. CDR1 is SGHTA and CDR2 is FQGTGA in the germline V gene. The CDR3 has 14 amino acids. Between the trimmed V and J ends, which lost 2 bases and 1 base, there was a span of 9 bases. The CDR3: CASSLGPGSYEQYF. CDR3 nucleotide sequence: TGTGCCAGCAGCTTAGGTCCAGGTTCCTACGAGCAGTACTTC. Using reference TRBV7-3 and TRBJ2-7 for the parts outside the CDR3, the full variable domain is GAGVSQTPSNKVTEKGKYVELRCDPISGHTALYWYRQSLGQGPEFLIYFQGTGAADDSGLPNDRFFAVRPEGSVSTLKIQRTERGDSAVYLCASSLGPGSYEQYFGPGTRLTVT.

The chain carries TRBV19 and TRBJ1-2; 8 positions agree with TRBD1. The germline V gene has CDR1 LNHDA and CDR2 SQIVND (reference sequence). This CDR3 spans 16 amino acids. V gave up 4 bases and J gave up 6 bases; unmatched junction bases: 13. DNA of the CDR3: TGTGCCAGTAGTACCCTCAGGACAGGGAGGGAGGATGGCTACACCTTC. It translates to CASSTLRTGREDGYTF.

This chain links TRBV18 with TRBJ1-4; D is perhaps TRBD1 (5 bases). This CDR3 contains 16 residues. Deletions cut 3 bases from V and 6 bases from J, with 17 bases between. Germline assignment: CDR1 KGHSH and CDR2 LQKENI. CDR3 sequence reads: CASSPSGGSADEKLFF. DNA for the CDR3: TGTGCCAGCTCACCTTCGGGGGGGAGCGCGGATGAAAAACTGTTTTTT.

J is TRBJ1-1 and V is TRBV5-1; D might be TRBD1 (5 bases). This CDR3 has 14 amino acids. In germline, CDR1 is SGHRS, CDR2 YFSETQ. Trimming pared 4 bases from V and 8 bases from J, leaving 18 bases between. The CDR3 nucleotides read TGCGCCAGCAGCCACCGGGGGGTTCTCCAGGAAGCTTTCTTT. Protein: CASSHRGVLQEAFF.

The chain carries TRBV7-9 and TRBJ1-5; 8 bases fit TRBD1. V was clipped by 3 bases and J by 3 bases; unmatched bases: 4. CDR3 length equals 15 residues. Germline loops: CDR1 SEHNR, CDR2 FQNEAQ (reference sequence). CDR3 amino acids: CASSLGDRHNQPQHF. In nucleotides, the CDR3 is TGTGCCAGCAGCTTGGGGGACAGGCACAATCAGCCCCAGCATTTT.

J is TRBJ2-5 and V is TRBV19; TRBD1 agrees at 8 bases. The CDR3 extends over 15 amino acids. V was clipped by 3 bases and J by 5 bases; unmatched bases: 8. Germline CDR1 LNHDA, CDR2 SQIVND (reference sequence). The CDR3 DNA is TGTGCCAGTAGTATGGCTGGACAGGGCGGGGAGACCCAGTACTTC. Its translation: CASSMAGQGGETQYF.

This clone was observed at least ten times. The V call is TRBV7-2, the J call TRBJ1-1; D is possibly TRBD1 (5 bases). CDR1 is SGHTA, CDR2 FQGNSA, per germline. The CDR3 covers 13 residues. With 8 bases removed from V and 4 bases from J, the gap between germline ends came to 14 bases. CDR3 sequence: CASGADRITEAFF. The CDR3 nucleotides are TGTGCCAGCGGGGCTGATAGGATCACTGAAGCTTTCTTT.

The chain employs TRBV29-1 and TRBJ2-3; the D is unclear. The V and J ends lost 2 bases and 0 bases respectively, with 12 bases between them. The germline V gene encodes CDR1 SQVTM and CDR2 ANQGSEA. This CDR3 has 15 amino acids. This chain's CDR3 is CSVEPMGWSTDTQYF. CDR3 in DNA: TGCAGCGTTGAACCCATGGGTTGGAGCACAGATACGCAGTATTTT.

The chain uses TRBV5-1 and TRBJ1-1, with a weak D call TRBD1 (6 bases). Germline V gene sequence: CDR1 SGHRS, CDR2 YFSETQ. CDR3 length equals 15 residues. V was cut by 4 bases and J by 4 bases, with 17 bases left in between. The CDR3 loop is CASSGSRGPTTEAFF. In nucleotides, the CDR3 is TGCGCCAGCAGCGGGAGCAGGGGCCCGACCACTGAAGCTTTCTTT.

The J gene is TRBJ1-2, the V gene TRBV6-5; D gene unclear. The germline CDR1 and CDR2 sequences are MNHEY and SVGAGI. The CDR3 length is 15 residues. The germline V and J ends were trimmed by 7 bases and 1 base, with 16 bases remaining between them. The DNA of the CDR3 is TGTGCCAGCACCCGTTGGCGGAGCCTTAACTATGGCTACACCTTC. This codes for CASTRWRSLNYGYTF.

This chain joins TRBV5-6 and TRBJ1-2, with a tentative D call TRBD1 (5 bases). Trimming cost V 5 bases and J 5 bases, with 19 bases left between them. Germline loops: CDR1 SGHDT, CDR2 YYEEEE. The CDR3 totals 15 residues. In DNA, the CDR3 is TGTGCCAGCAGTTTCGGACTCTCCGGGGGTTATGGCTACACCTTC. As protein: CASSFGLSGGYGYTF.

The genes are TRBV19 and TRBJ2-7, with 8 bases identical to TRBD2. This CDR3 is built from 14 residues. Germline-derived CDR1 and CDR2 are LNHDA and SQIVND (reference sequence). J gave up 5 bases and V 5 bases, and 8 bases lay outside the gene matches. CDR3 coding DNA: TGTGCCAGTAGTGGCACTAGCGGCTTCAACGAGCAGTACTTC. Protein sequence: CASSGTSGFNEQYF.